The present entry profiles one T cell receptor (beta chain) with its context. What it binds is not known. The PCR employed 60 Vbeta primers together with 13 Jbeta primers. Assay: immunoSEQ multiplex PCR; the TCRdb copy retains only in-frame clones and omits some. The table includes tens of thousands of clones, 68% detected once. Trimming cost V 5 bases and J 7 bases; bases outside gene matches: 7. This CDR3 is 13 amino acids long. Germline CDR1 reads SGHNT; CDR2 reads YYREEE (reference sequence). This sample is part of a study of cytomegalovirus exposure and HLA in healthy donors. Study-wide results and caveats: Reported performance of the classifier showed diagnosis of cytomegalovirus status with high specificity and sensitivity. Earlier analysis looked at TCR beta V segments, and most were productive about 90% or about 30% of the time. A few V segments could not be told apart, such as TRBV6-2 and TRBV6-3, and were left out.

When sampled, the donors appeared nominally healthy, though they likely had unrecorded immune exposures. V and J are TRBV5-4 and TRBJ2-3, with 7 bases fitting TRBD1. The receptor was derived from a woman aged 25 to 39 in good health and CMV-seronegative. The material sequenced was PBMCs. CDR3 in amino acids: CASRGTAEYTQYF. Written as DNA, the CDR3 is TGTGCCAGCAGGGGGACAGCCGAGTATACGCAGTATTTT.